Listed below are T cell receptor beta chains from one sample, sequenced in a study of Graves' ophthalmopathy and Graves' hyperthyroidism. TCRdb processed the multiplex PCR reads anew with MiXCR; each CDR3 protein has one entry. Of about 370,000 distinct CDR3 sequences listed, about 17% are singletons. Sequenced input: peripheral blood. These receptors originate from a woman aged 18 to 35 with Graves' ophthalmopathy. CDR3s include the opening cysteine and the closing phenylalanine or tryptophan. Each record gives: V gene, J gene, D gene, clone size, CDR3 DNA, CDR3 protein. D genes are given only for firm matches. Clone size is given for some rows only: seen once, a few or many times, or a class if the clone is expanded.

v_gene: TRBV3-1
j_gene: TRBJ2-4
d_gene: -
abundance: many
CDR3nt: TGTGCCAGCAGCCAAGCCGGGCTATCCAAAAACATTCAGTACTTC
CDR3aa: CASSQAGLSKNIQYF

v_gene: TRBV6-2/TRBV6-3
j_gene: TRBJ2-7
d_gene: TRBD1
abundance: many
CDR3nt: TGTGCCAGCAGTTCCCTTTTGAGGACAGGGGCCTACGAGCAGTACTTC
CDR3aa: CASSSLLRTGAYEQYF

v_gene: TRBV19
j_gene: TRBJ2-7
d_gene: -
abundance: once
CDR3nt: TGTGCCAGTAGTATAGCCCTGGACCCTCGCGCCTACGAGCAGTACTTC
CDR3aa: CASSIALDPRAYEQYF

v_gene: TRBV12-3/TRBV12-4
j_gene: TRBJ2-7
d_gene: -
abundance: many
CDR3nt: TGTGCCAGCAGTTTAGGTTCAGCCGAGCAGTACTTC
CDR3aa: CASSLGSAEQYF

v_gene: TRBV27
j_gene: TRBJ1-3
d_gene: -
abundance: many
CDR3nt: TGTGCCAGCAAAGATGGAAACACCATATATTTT
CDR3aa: CASKDGNTIYF

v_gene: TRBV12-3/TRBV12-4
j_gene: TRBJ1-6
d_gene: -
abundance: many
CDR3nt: TGTGCCAGCAGTTTAGTGACAGGCCCAAATTCACCCCTCCACTTT
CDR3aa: CASSLVTGPNSPLHF

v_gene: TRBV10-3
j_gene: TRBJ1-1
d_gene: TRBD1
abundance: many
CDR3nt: TGTGCCATCAGTGAGGGACAGGTCGGCACTGAAGCTTTCTTT
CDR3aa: CAISEGQVGTEAFF

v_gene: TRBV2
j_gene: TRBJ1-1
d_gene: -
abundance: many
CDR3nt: TGTGCCAGCAGTGAGGACCTAAACCGGGGGGCTTTCTTT
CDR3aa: CASSEDLNRGAFF

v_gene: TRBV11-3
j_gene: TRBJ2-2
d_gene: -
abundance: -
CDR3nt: TGTGCCAGCAGCCATAGTGGCGGGGAGCTGTTTTTT
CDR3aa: CASSHSGGELFF

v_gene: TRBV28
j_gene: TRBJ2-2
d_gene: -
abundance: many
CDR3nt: TGTGCCAGCAACCAGAGAGCCACCGGGGAGCTGTTTTTT
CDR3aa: CASNQRATGELFF

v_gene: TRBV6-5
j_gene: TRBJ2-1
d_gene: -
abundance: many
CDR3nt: TGTGCCAGCAGTTACGGGGGGGACAGCTACAATGAGCAGTTCTTC
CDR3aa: CASSYGGDSYNEQFF

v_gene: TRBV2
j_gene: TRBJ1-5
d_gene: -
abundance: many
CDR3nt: TGTGCCAGCACCCGTGGGAATAGCAATCAGCCCCAGCATTTT
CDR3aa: CASTRGNSNQPQHF

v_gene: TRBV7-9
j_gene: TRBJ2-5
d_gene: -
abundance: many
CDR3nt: TGTGCCAGCAGCTTAATAAGCGAGACCCAGTACTTC
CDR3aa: CASSLISETQYF

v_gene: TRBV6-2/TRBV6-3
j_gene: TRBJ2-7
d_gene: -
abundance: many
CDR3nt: TGTGCCAGCAGGCCCCCCGCGCCCTACGAGCAGTACTTC
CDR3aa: CASRPPAPYEQYF

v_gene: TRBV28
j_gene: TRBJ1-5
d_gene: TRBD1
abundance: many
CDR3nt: TGTGCCAGCGGCGACGGGACAGCTCCTAGCAATCAGCCCCAGCATTTT
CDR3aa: CASGDGTAPSNQPQHF

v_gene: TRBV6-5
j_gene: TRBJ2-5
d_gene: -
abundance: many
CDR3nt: TGTGCCAGCACCTTATTCAGGGGGGTAGAGACCCAGTACTTC
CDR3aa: CASTLFRGVETQYF

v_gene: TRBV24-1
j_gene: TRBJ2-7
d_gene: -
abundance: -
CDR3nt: TGTGCCACCAGTTCGTCCCTCGGGACGGCCAGCTCCTACGAGCAGTACTTC
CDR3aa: CATSSSLGTASSYEQYF

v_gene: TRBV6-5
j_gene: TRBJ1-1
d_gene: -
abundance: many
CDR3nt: TGTGCCAGCAGTTACGGGACATCCCCGAACACTGAAGCTTTCTTT
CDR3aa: CASSYGTSPNTEAFF

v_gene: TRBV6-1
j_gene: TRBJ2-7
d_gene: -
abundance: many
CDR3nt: TGTGCCAGCAGCCAACACGTGCAGGGCCTCGAGCAGTACTTC
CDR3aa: CASSQHVQGLEQYF

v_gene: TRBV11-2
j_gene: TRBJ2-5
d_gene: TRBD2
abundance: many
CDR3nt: TGTGCCAGCAGCTTAACTCTAGGTGCTAGCGGGGGGTTCGGAGAGACCCAGTACTTC
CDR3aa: CASSLTLGASGGFGETQYF

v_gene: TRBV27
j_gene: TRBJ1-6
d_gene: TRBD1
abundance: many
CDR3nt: TGTGCCAGCTATAGCATCAGGGGGACATATTCACCCCTCCACTTT
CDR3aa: CASYSIRGTYSPLHF

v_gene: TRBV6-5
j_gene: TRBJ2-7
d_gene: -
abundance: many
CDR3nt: TGTGCCAGCAGTTCCGGGTCCAAGAGCTCCTACGAGCAGTACTTC
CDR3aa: CASSSGSKSSYEQYF

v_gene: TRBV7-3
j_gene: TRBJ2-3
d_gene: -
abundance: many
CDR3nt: TGTGCCAGCAGCTTGGGGCCAACAGATACGCAGTATTTT
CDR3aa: CASSLGPTDTQYF

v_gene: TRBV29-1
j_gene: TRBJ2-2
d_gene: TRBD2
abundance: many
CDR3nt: TGCAGCGTTCGAACTAGCGGGGTGAACACCGGGGAGCTGTTTTTT
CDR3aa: CSVRTSGVNTGELFF

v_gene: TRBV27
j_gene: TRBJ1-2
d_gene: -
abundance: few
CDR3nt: TGTGCCAGCAGTCTCCATAGGGTAGGGAACGCAGGCTACACCTTC
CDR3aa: CASSLHRVGNAGYTF

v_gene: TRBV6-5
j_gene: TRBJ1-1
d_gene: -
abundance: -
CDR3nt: TGTGCCAGCAGTTACTTACAGGGAACTGAAGCTTTCTTT
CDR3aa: CASSYLQGTEAFF

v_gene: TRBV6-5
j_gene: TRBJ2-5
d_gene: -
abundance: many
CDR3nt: TGTGCCAGCAGTTACGATAGGGGGCAAGAGACCCAGTACTTC
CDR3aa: CASSYDRGQETQYF

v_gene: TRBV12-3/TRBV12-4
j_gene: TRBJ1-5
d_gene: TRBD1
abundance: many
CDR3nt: TGTGCCAGCAGACTAACAGGGGGACTGGATCAGCCCCAGCATTTT
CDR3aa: CASRLTGGLDQPQHF

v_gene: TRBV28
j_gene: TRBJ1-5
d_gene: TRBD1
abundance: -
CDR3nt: TGTGCCAGCAGTCGATTCCCGACAGGGGAGGATCAGCCCCAGCATTTT
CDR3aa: CASSRFPTGEDQPQHF

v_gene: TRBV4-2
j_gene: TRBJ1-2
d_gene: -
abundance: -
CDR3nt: TGTGCCAGCAGCCAAGACCGAGCAGGGGAGGGCTATGGCTACACCTTC
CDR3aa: CASSQDRAGEGYGYTF

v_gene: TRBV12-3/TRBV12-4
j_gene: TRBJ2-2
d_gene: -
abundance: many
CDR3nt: TGTGCCAGCAGTCGGCAGATCACCGGGGAGCTGTTTTTT
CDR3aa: CASSRQITGELFF

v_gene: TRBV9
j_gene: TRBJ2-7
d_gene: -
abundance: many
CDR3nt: TGTGCCAGCAGCGTAGTTGAGGGGGAGCAGTACTTC
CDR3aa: CASSVVEGEQYF

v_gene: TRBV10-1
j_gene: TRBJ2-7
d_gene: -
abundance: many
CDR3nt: TGCGCCAGCAGTGAGATGCGACAGGGACTAAAGCAGTACTTC
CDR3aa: CASSEMRQGLKQYF

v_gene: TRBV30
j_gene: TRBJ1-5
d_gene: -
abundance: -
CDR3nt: TGTGCCTGGAGTACCGGGGGGACTCAGCCCCAGCATTTT
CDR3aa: CAWSTGGTQPQHF

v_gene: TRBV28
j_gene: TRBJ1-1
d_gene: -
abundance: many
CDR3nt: TGTGCCAGCAGTTGGACAGCCGAAGCTTTCTTT
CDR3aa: CASSWTAEAFF

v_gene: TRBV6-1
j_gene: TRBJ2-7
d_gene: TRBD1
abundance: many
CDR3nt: TGTGCCAGCAGACAAGGACAGGGCAGCTACGAGCAGTACTTC
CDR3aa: CASRQGQGSYEQYF

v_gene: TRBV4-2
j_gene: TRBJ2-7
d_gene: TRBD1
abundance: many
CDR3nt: TGTGCCAGCAGCCCCTTAGGGGACAGGCACTACGAGCAGTACTTC
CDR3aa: CASSPLGDRHYEQYF

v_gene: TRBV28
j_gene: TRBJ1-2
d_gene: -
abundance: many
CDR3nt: TGTGCCAGCAGACAGGGAAACTATGGCTACACCTTC
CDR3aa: CASRQGNYGYTF

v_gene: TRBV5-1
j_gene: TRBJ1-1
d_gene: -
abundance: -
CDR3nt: TGCGCCAGCAGCCGAGGTCCAGGACAGCCGTATGAAGCTTTCTTT
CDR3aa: CASSRGPGQPYEAFF

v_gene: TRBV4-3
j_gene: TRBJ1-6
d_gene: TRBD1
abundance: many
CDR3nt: TGCGCCAGCAGCCAAGAGGTGTCGTTTGGACAGGGACTATGGTCACCCCTCCACTTT
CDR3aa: CASSQEVSFGQGLWSPLHF

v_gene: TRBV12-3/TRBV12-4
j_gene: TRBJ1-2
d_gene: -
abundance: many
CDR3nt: TGTGCCAGCAGTCTAGGGGGGGGGCACTATGGCTACACCTTC
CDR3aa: CASSLGGGHYGYTF

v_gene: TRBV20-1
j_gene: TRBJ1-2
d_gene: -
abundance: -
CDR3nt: TGCAGTGCTAGAGACGACACCCTTCTCAGCTTC
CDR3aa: CSARDDTLLSF

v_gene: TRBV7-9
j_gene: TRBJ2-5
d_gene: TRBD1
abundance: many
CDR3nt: TGTGCCAGCAGTTTGGACAGGGCTCAAGAGACCCAGTACTTC
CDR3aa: CASSLDRAQETQYF

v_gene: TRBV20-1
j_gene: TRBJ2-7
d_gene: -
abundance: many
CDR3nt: TGCAGTGCTAGAGATCAAAGCAGGACTCGCGTATTCTACGAGCAGTACTTC
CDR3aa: CSARDQSRTRVFYEQYF

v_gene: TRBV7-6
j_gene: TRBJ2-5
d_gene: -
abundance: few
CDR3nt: TGTGCCAGCAGCTTAGTAGTGCTCCCTAGAGAGACCCAGTACTTC
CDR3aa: CASSLVVLPRETQYF

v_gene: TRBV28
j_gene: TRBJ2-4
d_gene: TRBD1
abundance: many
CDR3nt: TGTGCCAGCAGCGTACAGGGGTTAGCCAAAAACATTCAGTACTTC
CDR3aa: CASSVQGLAKNIQYF

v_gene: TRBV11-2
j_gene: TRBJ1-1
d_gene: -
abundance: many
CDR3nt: TGTGCCAGCAGCTTAGGCAGGGTAGGGACTGAAGCTTTCTTT
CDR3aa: CASSLGRVGTEAFF

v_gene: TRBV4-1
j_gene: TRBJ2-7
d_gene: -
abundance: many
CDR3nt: TGCGCCAGCAGCCAAGGGGGTACCACCTACGAGCAGTACTTC
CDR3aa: CASSQGGTTYEQYF

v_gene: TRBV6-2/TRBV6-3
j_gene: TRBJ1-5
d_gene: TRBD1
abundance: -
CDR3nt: TGTGCCAGCAGTTACCGGACAGGGGTTGGTAGCAATCAGCCCCAGCATTTT
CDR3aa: CASSYRTGVGSNQPQHF

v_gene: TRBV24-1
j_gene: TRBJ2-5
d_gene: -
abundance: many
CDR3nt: TGTGCCACCGGGGGGGGTGCACAGGGAGAAGAGACCCAGTACTTC
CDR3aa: CATGGGAQGEETQYF

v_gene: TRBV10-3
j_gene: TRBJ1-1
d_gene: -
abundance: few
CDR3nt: TGTGCCATCAGTGGCGGGGACCTGAACACTGAAGCTTTCTTT
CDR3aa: CAISGGDLNTEAFF

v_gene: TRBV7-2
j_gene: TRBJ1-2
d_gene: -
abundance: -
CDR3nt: TGTGCCAGCAGCTTAGAGCGTGGTGGAGGCTACACCTTC
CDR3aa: CASSLERGGGYTF

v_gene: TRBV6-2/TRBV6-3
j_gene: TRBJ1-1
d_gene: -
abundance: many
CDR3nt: TGTGCCAGCAGTTACGCGGGATATAACACTGAAGCTTTCTTT
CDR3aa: CASSYAGYNTEAFF

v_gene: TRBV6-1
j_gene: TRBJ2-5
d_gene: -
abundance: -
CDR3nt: TGTGCCAGCAGCGAAGCGATGGGGGTCCGAACGGAGACCCAGTACTTC
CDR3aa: CASSEAMGVRTETQYF

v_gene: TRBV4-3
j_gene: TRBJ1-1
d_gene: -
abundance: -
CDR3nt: TGCGCCAGCAGCCAAGGATTGGGGGGCCGGAACACTGAAGCTTTCTTT
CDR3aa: CASSQGLGGRNTEAFF

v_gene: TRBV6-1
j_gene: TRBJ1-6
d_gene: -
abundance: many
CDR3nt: TGTGCCAGCAGTGAACCCGGGCAGGGAGGATCACCCCTCCACTTT
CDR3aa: CASSEPGQGGSPLHF

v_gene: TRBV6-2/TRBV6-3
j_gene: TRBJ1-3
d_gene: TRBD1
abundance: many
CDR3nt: TGTGCCAGCAGTTACTCGACGGGACAGCTTAAGAGATATTTT
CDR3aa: CASSYSTGQLKRYF

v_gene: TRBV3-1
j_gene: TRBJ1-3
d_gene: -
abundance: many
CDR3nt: TGTGCCAGCAGCCAAGTAGGCGGGGCTGGAAACACCATATATTTT
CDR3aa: CASSQVGGAGNTIYF

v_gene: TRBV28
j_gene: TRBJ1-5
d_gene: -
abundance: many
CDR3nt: TGTGCCAGCAGTTTATATCCCTTAGCCCAGCATTTT
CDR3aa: CASSLYPLAQHF

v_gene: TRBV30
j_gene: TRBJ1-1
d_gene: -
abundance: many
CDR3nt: TGTGCCCTATCACAGGGAGAAGCTTTCTTT
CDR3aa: CALSQGEAFF